This T cell receptor (beta chain) was sequenced in a study of cytomegalovirus exposure and HLA in healthy donors. Libraries were prepared by immunoSEQ multiplex PCR; TCRdb keeps only in-frame clonotypes and omits some of them. Of about 200,000 clones in the sample, 84% were seen once. The CDR3 covers 14 residues. The V and J ends lost 7 bases and 1 base, in that order; junction bases with no gene match: 3. CDR1 is MNHEY, CDR2 SMNVEV, per germline (reference sequence). This chain joins TRBV27 and TRBJ2-2; the match to TRBD1 covers 7 bases. The TCR sequence derives from a woman aged 25 to 45 in good health and CMV-seropositive. The sample comprised PBMCs. The CDR3 nucleotides read TGTGCCAGCAAACAGGGGAGGAACACCGGGGAGCTGTTTTTT. Translation gives CASKQGRNTGELFF.